Below, 27 T cell receptor beta chains from the same sample are listed, as sequenced in a study of a mutant IDH1 vaccine in newly diagnosed glioma. Sequenced by immunoSEQ multiplex PCR; TCRdb stores in-frame clones only, minus some. The table shows roughly 120,000 clones, with 85% to 90% occurring only once. Described time point: week 11, during vaccination. All doses held 300 ug of mutant IDH1 20-mer peptide, with topical imiquimod. Their target antigens are unknown. This sample comprised PBMCs, obtained from a glioma patient whose treatment included an IDH1 peptide vaccine. The receptor set was obtained from a woman aged 45 to 65 with glioma.

This rearrangement joins TRBV29-1 to TRBJ2-1; D ambiguous. With 6 bases removed from V and 9 bases from J, the gap between germline ends came to 9 bases. The CDR3 runs to 10 residues. Germline CDR1 SQVTM, CDR2 ANQGSEA. CDR3 DNA: TGCAGCGTCCAAGTTATTGAGCAGTTCTTC. Translating gives CSVQVIEQFF.

J is TRBJ2-7 and V is TRBV9; TRBD2 matches at 9 bases. Germline assignment: CDR1 SGDLS and CDR2 YYNGEE. Germline trimming cut 4 bases from V and 0 bases from J; bases unmatched to any gene: 2. This CDR3 has 14 amino acids. The DNA of the CDR3 is TGTGCCAGCAGCCGACTAGCGGCCTCCTACGAGCAGTACTTC. Its protein is CASSRLAASYEQYF. Variable domain in full (rest from reference TRBV9 and TRBJ2-7): DSGVTQTPKHLITATGQRVTLRCSPRSGDLSVYWYQQSLDQGLQFLIQYYNGEERAKGNILERFSAQQFPDLHSELNLSSLELGDSALYFCASSRLAASYEQYFGPGTRLTVT.

This chain joins TRBV28 and TRBJ1-1; D is ambiguous. V was trimmed by 4 bases and J by 3 bases, leaving 18 bases between them. CDR3 length equals 16 residues. CDR1 is MDHEN, CDR2 SYDVKM, per germline. The CDR3 loop is CASSSPQAAGDTEAFF. The DNA of the CDR3 is TGTGCCAGCAGTTCCCCCCAGGCGGCCGGCGACACTGAAGCTTTCTTT.

The chain is built from TRBV23-1 and TRBJ2-7; no firm D call. TRBV23-1 is annotated as an ORF whose role is uncertain. V was clipped by 1 base and J by 3 bases, with 4 bases between them. This CDR3 is 12 amino acids long. CDR3 in amino acids: CASSQWGYEQYF. The CDR3 DNA reads TGCGCCAGCAGTCAATGGGGCTACGAGCAGTACTTC.

The rearrangement joins TRBV28 to TRBJ1-5; D call uncertain. V lost 3 bases and J 3 bases, leaving 9 bases between the germline ends. The CDR3 loop spans 14 amino acids. Germline V gene sequence: CDR1 MDHEN, CDR2 SYDVKM. DNA for the CDR3: TGTGCCAGCAGTTTGGGCCAGCCCAATCAGCCCCAGCATTTT. Its translation: CASSLGQPNQPQHF.

This chain joins TRBV2 and TRBJ1-5; D not certain. Trimming left V 3 bases short and J 4 bases short, with 10 bases between. The CDR3 length is 14 residues. Germline V lookup: CDR1 SNHLY, CDR2 FYNNEI. The CDR3 sequence: CASSEQVRNQPQHF. CDR3 DNA sequence: TGTGCCAGCAGTGAGCAGGTCCGGAATCAGCCCCAGCATTTT.

V gene TRBV6-5 combines with J gene TRBJ1-1; possibly TRBD1 for D (5 bases). In germline, CDR1 is MNHEY, CDR2 SVGAGI. CDR3 length: 14 amino acids. Trimming removed 2 bases at V and 5 bases at J, with 12 bases between. The CDR3 loop reads CASSYRGSGTEAFF. CDR3 DNA sequence: TGTGCCAGCAGTTACAGGGGAAGTGGGACTGAAGCTTTCTTT.

The rearrangement uses TRBV11-3 and TRBJ1-1, with D unresolved. The CDR3 spans 13 residues. With 3 bases removed from V and 0 bases from J, the gap between germline ends came to 5 bases. Germline-derived CDR1 and CDR2 are SGHNT and YENEEA. CDR3 residues: CASSFSVNTEAFF. CDR3 coding DNA: TGTGCCAGCAGCTTTTCGGTGAACACTGAAGCTTTCTTT. Looking up the rest from reference TRBV11-3 and TRBJ1-1 gives the full variable domain: EAGVVQSPRYKIIEKKQPVAFWCNPISGHNTLYWYLQNLGQGPELLIRYENEEAVDDSQLPKDRFSAERLKGVDSTLKIQPAELGDSAVYLCASSFSVNTEAFFGQGTRLTVV.

V is TRBV5-1 and J is TRBJ1-2; D possibly corresponds to TRBD1 (5 bases). CDR3 size: 15 residues. The ends were cut back, 0 bases at V and 4 bases at J, with 13 bases in the middle. From germline, CDR1 is SGHRS and CDR2 YFSETQ. CDR3 residues: CASSLDTGGSYGYTF. The CDR3 DNA reads as TGCGCCAGCAGCTTGGATACGGGGGGGAGCTATGGCTACACCTTC.

V is TRBV6-6 and J is TRBJ2-7; weak D call: TRBD2 (6 bases). This CDR3 has 13 amino acids. Trimming cost V 4 bases and J 6 bases, with 13 bases left between them. CDR1 and CDR2 (germline): MNHNY, SVGAGI (reference sequence). The CDR3 loop reads CASSSSGVSEQYF. In DNA form, the CDR3 reads TGTGCCAGCAGTTCCTCGGGGGTTAGCGAGCAGTACTTC.

V gene TRBV27 combines with J gene TRBJ1-6; a possible D gene is TRBD1 (5 bases). This CDR3 is built from 13 residues. Germline CDR1 MNHEY, CDR2 SMNVEV (reference sequence). V was shortened by 5 bases and J by 10 bases, with 12 bases between the two germline ends. The CDR3 region has the DNA TGTGCCAGCAGTGCAGGGTCCGCGTCACCCCTCCACTTT. Its protein product is CASSAGSASPLHF.

The rearrangement joins TRBV4-1 to TRBJ2-5; 10 bases fit TRBD2. V dropped 1 base and J dropped 4; count of bases not matched to a gene: 6. This CDR3 region has 16 residues. Per the germline V gene, CDR1 is MGHRA and CDR2 is YSYEKL. CDR3 DNA: TGCGCCAGCAGCCAAGTTCTGGCTAGCGGGGGAGAGACCCAGTACTTC. It specifies CASSQVLASGGETQYF.

The rearrangement links TRBV27 to TRBJ2-7; D call uncertain. CDR3 size: 12 residues. Germline V gene data show CDR1 as MNHEY and CDR2 as SMNVEV (reference sequence). V lost 5 bases and J 7 bases, leaving 12 bases between the germline ends. CDR3 sequence (DNA): TGTGCCAGCAGTCTCTCCCCTGGGGAGCAGTACTTC. It is translated as CASSLSPGEQYF.

J is TRBJ2-4 and V is TRBV5-1; D is ambiguous. This CDR3 has 15 residues. With 4 bases removed from V and 2 bases from J, the gap between germline ends came to 13 bases. Looked up from germline, CDR1 is SGHRS and CDR2 is YFSETQ. CDR3: CASSRMSFSKNIQYF. The DNA for the CDR3 is TGCGCCAGCAGCCGGATGAGCTTCTCCAAAAACATTCAGTACTTC.

This clone showed up just a few times. The chain has TRBV4-2 and TRBJ1-1; 7 positions agree with TRBD1. The CDR3 runs 15 residues. The J segment lost 3 bases and the V segment lost 1 base, leaving 5 bases of the junction unmatched. Per the germline V gene, CDR1 is LGHNA and CDR2 is YNFKEQ. CDR3 protein: CASSQGQGSYTEAFF. CDR3 nucleotides: TGTGCCAGCAGCCAAGGACAGGGCTCGTACACTGAAGCTTTCTTT.

V gene TRBV29-1 combines with J gene TRBJ1-2; TRBD1 is a possible D gene (5 bases). This CDR3 spans 13 amino acids. The germline gives CDR1 SQVTM, CDR2 ANQGSEA. V lost 3 bases, J lost 4 bases, and 12 bases lay in between. The CDR3 is CSVERQGSYGYTF. The CDR3 DNA follows: TGCAGCGTTGAGAGGCAGGGAAGCTATGGCTACACCTTC.

The gene calls are TRBV7-9 and TRBJ1-3; 7 bases line up with TRBD1. Germline trimming cut 4 bases from V and 0 bases from J; bases unmatched to any gene: 6. From germline, CDR1 is SEHNR and CDR2 FQNEAQ (reference sequence). CDR3 length equals 16 residues. CDR3 sequence: CASSSRDRNSGNTIYF. Written as DNA, the CDR3 is TGTGCCAGCAGCTCCCGGGACAGAAACTCTGGAAACACCATATATTTT.

The chain employs TRBV18 and TRBJ2-3; D is undetermined. Trimming pared 5 bases from V and 2 bases from J, leaving 8 bases between. Germline V gives CDR1 KGHSH, CDR2 LQKENI. The CDR3 loop spans 13 amino acids. The CDR3 sequence is CASSERFTDTQYF. The CDR3 nucleotides read TGTGCCAGCTCAGAGAGATTCACAGATACGCAGTATTTT.

The chain couples TRBV4-2 to TRBJ2-7; D uncertain. V lost 1 base to trimming and J lost 3 bases, with 13 bases between them. The germline V gene has CDR1 LGHNA and CDR2 YNFKEQ. This CDR3 contains 15 residues. CDR3 loop: CASSQGVGPSYEQYF. In DNA form, the CDR3 reads TGTGCCAGCAGCCAAGGGGTGGGTCCAAGCTACGAGCAGTACTTC.

This clone occurred a few times. This chain connects TRBV6-5 to TRBJ1-1; TRBD1 matches 7 bases. CDR1 is MNHEY and CDR2 is SVGAGI in the germline V gene. Trimming cost V 6 bases and J 3 bases; bases outside gene matches: 1. The CDR3 extends over 12 amino acids. CDR3 loop: CASSRGDTEAFF. CDR3 nucleotides: TGTGCCAGCAGCAGGGGGGACACTGAAGCTTTCTTT.

V usage is TRBV19 and J usage is TRBJ1-1; D uncertain. CDR3 length: 16 residues. Trimming removed 4 bases at V and 4 bases at J, with 19 bases between. Germline V CDR1 and CDR2: LNHDA, SQIVND (reference sequence). The chain's CDR3 is CASSTTRAGWVTEAFF. In DNA, the CDR3 is TGTGCCAGTAGTACCACCCGGGCCGGGTGGGTCACTGAAGCTTTCTTT.

This chain links TRBV6-5 with TRBJ1-4; 7 bases are shared with TRBD1. The CDR3 has 15 amino acids. Germline lookup yields CDR1 MNHEY and CDR2 SVGAGI. V gave up 0 bases and J gave up 8 bases; unmatched junction bases: 6. The CDR3 is CASSYSGTAREKLFF. In DNA form, the CDR3 reads TGTGCCAGCAGTTACTCGGGGACAGCAAGGGAAAAACTGTTTTTT.

The gene calls are TRBV19 and TRBJ2-3, with 7 bases aligning to TRBD2. Germline V gene sequence: CDR1 LNHDA, CDR2 SQIVND (reference sequence). Germline trimming cut 2 bases from V and 0 bases from J; bases unmatched to any gene: 5. The CDR3 loop spans 16 amino acids. Written as DNA, the CDR3 is TGTGCCAGTAGTATAAGACGGGGGGTTAGCACAGATACGCAGTATTTT. This sequence encodes CASSIRRGVSTDTQYF.

The rearrangement uses TRBV5-1 and TRBJ2-1; 8 nucleotides align to TRBD2. CDR1 is SGHRS, CDR2 YFSETQ, per germline. The CDR3 sequence is 13 residues long. V trimming: 0 bases; J trimming: 10 bases; junction bases outside the gene matches: 3. CDR3 amino acids: CASSLAIAGEQFF. The CDR3 bases are TGCGCCAGCAGCTTGGCGATAGCGGGAGAGCAGTTCTTC.

The V and J genes are TRBV29-1 and TRBJ2-7, with TRBD2 identical over 8 bases. With 7 bases clipped from V and 6 bases from J, the junction kept 14 bases outside the gene matches. The CDR3 is made up of 14 amino acids. The germline V gene has CDR1 SQVTM and CDR2 ANQGSEA. CDR3 nucleotides: TGCAGCGCCTCTAGCGGGTCCTCCCCGCCCGAGCAGTACTTC. Translating it yields CSASSGSSPPEQYF.

The chain combines TRBV19 with TRBJ1-1; D might be TRBD1 (6 bases). The CDR3 is 14 residues long. CDR1 is LNHDA, CDR2 SQIVND, per germline (reference sequence). V lost 0 bases and J lost 4, with 9 bases in between. The CDR3 region is CASSIERGFTEAFF. The CDR3 nucleotides are TGTGCCAGTAGTATAGAAAGGGGGTTCACTGAAGCTTTCTTT.

The chain combines TRBV28 with TRBJ1-1; D not resolved. Germline V gives CDR1 MDHEN, CDR2 SYDVKM. The CDR3 has 11 amino acids. The V end was cut by 4 bases, the J end by 13 bases, with 13 bases between. CDR3 coding DNA: TGTGCCAGCAGTTCGTTCTCGGCGGGTTTCTTT. This gives the protein CASSSFSAGFF.